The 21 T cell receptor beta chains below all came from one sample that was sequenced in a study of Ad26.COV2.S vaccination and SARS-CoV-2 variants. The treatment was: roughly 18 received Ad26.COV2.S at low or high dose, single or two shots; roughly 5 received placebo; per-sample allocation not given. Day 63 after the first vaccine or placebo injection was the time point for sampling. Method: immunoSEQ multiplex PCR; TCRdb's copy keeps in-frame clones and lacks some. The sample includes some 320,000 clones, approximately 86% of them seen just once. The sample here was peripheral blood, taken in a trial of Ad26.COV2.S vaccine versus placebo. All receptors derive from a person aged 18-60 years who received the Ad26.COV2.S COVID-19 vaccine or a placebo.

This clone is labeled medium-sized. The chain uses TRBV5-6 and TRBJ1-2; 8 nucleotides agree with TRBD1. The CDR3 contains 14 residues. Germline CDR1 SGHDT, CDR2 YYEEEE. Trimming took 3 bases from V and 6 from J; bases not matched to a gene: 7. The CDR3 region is CASSYGQGGDGYTF. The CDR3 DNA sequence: TGTGCCAGCAGCTATGGACAGGGCGGGGATGGCTACACCTTC.

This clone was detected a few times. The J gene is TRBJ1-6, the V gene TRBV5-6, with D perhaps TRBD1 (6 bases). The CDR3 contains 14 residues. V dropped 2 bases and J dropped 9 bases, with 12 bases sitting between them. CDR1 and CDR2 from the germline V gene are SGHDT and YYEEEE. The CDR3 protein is CASSFGQITSPLHF. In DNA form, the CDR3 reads TGTGCCAGCAGCTTCGGACAGATAACTTCACCCCTCCACTTT.

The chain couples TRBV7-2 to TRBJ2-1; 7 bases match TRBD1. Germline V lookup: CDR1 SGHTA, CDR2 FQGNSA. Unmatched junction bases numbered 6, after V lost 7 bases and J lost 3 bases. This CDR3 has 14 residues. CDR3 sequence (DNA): TGTGCCAGCACCGGACAGGAGAGCTACAATGAGCAGTTCTTC. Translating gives CASTGQESYNEQFF.

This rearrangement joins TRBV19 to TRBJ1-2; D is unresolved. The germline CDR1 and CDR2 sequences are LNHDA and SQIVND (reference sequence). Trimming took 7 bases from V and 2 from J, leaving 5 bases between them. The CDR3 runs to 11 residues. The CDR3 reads CASKRNYGYTF. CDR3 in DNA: TGTGCCAGTAAGCGGAACTATGGCTACACCTTC.

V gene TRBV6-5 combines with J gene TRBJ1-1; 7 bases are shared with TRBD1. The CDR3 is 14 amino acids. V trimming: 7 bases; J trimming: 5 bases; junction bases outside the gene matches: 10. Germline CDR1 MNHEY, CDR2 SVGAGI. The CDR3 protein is CASTWTGRRTEAFF. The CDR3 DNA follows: TGTGCCAGCACCTGGACAGGCCGGCGGACTGAAGCTTTCTTT.

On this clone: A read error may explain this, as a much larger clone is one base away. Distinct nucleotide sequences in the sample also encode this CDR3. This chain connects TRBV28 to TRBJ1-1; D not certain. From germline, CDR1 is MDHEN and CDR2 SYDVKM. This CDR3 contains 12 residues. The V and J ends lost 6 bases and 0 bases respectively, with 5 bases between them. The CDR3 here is CASRRMNTEAFF. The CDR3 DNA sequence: TGTGCCAGCAGGCGTATGAACACTGAAGCTTTCTTT.

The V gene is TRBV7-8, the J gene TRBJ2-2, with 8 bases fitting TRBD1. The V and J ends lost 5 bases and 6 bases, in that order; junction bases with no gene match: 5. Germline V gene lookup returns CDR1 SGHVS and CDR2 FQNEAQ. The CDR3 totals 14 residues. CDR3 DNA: TGTGCCAGCAGCGTCCGGACAGGGTCCGGGGAGCTGTTTTTT. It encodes CASSVRTGSGELFF.

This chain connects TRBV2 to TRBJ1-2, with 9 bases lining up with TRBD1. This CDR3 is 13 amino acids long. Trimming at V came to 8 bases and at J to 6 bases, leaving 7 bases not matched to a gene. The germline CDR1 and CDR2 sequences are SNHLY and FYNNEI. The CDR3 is CASRIGQGNGYTF. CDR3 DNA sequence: TGTGCCAGCCGGATAGGACAGGGGAATGGCTACACCTTC.

As DNA, the CDR3 is TGTGCCAGCAGCCAGACATCTGAAGAGACCCAGTACTTC. Translation: CASSQTSEETQYF. The genes are TRBV4-2 and TRBJ2-5; D remains unclear. Germline assignment: CDR1 LGHNA and CDR2 YNFKEQ. The CDR3 consists of 13 residues. V gave up 3 bases and J gave up 3 bases, with 8 bases separating them.

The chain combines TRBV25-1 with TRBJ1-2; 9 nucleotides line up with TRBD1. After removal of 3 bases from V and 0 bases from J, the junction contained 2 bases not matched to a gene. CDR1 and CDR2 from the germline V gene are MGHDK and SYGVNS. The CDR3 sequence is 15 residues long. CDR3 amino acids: CASSDTGGTNYGYTF. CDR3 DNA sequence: TGTGCCAGCAGTGATACAGGGGGCACTAACTATGGCTACACCTTC.

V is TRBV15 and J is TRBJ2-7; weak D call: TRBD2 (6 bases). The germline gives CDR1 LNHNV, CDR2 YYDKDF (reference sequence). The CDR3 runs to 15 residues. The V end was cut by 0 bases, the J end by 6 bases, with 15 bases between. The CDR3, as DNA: TGTGCCACCAGCAGAGATAAGCACCGGGGGTCCGAGCAGTACTTC. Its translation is CATSRDKHRGSEQYF. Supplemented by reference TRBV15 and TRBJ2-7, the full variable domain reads DAMVIQNPRYQVTQFGKPVTLSCSQTLNHNVMYWYQQKSSQAPKLLFHYYDKDFNNEADTPDNFQSRRPNTSFCFLDIRSPGLGDTAMYLCATSRDKHRGSEQYFGPGTRLTVT.

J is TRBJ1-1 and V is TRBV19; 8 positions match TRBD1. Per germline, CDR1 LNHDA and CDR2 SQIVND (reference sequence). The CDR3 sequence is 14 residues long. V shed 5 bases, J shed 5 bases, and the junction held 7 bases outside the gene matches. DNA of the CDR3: TGTGCCAGTAGTGATGACAGGGGAGGGACTGAAGCTTTCTTT. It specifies CASSDDRGGTEAFF.

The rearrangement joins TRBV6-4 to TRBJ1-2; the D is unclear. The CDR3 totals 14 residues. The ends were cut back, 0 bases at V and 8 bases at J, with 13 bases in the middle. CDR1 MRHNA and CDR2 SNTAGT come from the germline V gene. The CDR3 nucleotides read TGTGCCAGCAGTGACTCGACTGTCTCGGGCGGCTACACCTTC. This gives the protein CASSDSTVSGGYTF.

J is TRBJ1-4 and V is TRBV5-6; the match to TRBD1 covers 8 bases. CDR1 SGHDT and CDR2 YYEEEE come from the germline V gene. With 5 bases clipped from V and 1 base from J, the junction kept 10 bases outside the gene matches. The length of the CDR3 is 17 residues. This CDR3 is CASSLQGAFGTNEKLFF. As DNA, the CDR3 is TGTGCCAGCAGTCTTCAGGGGGCTTTTGGAACTAATGAAAAACTGTTTTTT.

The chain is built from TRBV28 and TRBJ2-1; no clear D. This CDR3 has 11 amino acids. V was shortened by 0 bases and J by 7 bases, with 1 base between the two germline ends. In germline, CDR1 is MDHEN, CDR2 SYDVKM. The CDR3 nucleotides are TGTGCCAGCAGTTTATGGAATGAGCAGTTCTTC. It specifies CASSLWNEQFF.

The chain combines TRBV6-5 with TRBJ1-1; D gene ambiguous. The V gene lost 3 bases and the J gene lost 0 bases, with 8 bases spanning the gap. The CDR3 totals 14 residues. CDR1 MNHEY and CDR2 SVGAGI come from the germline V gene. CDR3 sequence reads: CASSYGRMNTEAFF. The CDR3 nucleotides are TGTGCCAGCAGTTATGGCAGGATGAACACTGAAGCTTTCTTT.

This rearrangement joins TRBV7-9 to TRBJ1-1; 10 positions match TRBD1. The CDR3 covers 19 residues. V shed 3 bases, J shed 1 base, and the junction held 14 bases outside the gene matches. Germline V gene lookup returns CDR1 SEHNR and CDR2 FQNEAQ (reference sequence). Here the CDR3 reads CASSFFTLDRGPPNTEAFF. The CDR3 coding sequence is TGTGCCAGCAGCTTTTTCACACTTGACAGGGGGCCTCCGAACACTGAAGCTTTCTTT. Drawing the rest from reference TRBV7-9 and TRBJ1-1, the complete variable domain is DTGVSQNPRHKITKRGQNVTFRCDPISEHNRLYWYRQTLGQGPEFLTYFQNEAQLEKSRLLSDRFSAERPKGSFSTLEIQRTEQGDSAMYLCASSFFTLDRGPPNTEAFFGQGTRLTVV.

CDR3 protein: CASSLAGAGNTEAFF. The CDR3 DNA is TGTGCCAGCAGCTTGGCAGGGGCAGGGAACACTGAAGCTTTCTTT. V usage is TRBV5-4 and J usage is TRBJ1-1; tentative D call: TRBD1 (6 bases). From germline, CDR1 is SGHNT and CDR2 YYREEE (reference sequence). The CDR3 totals 15 residues. V gave up 0 bases and J gave up 1 base, with 10 bases separating them.

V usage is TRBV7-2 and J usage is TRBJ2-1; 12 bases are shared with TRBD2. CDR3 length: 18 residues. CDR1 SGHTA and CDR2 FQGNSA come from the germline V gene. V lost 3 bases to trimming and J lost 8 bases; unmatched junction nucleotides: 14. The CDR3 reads CASSFRPSGGAFLDEQFF. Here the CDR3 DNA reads TGTGCCAGCAGCTTTAGGCCTAGCGGGGGGGCTTTTTTGGATGAGCAGTTCTTC.

This CDR3 is CASGAGLAYEQYF. The CDR3, as DNA: TGTGCCAGCGGGGCGGGGCTCGCCTACGAGCAGTACTTC. The V gene is TRBV11-3, the J gene TRBJ2-7, with a weak D call TRBD2 (6 bases). With 8 bases removed from V and 2 bases from J, the gap between germline ends came to 13 bases. Germline V gene data show CDR1 as SGHNT and CDR2 as YENEEA. The CDR3 has 13 amino acids.

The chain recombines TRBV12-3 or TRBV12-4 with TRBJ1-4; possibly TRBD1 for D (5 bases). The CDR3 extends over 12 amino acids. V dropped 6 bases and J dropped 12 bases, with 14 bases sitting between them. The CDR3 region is CASRPTGFQLFF. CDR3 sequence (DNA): TGTGCCAGCAGGCCCACAGGTTTTCAACTGTTTTTT.